In its sample, the clone carrying this TCR beta chain was seen many times. What it recognizes is unknown. These data come from a study of esophageal squamous cell carcinoma under preoperative chemotherapy. As to time point: before preoperative PTX-NDP chemotherapy. Patients received paclitaxel-nedaplatin as preoperative chemotherapy before surgery. General study points: Abundant clones tended to shrink rather than expand after paclitaxel-nedaplatin. Peripheral T cells migrating into the tumor appeared to partly supply post-treatment tumor-infiltrating lymphocytes.

The CDR3 contains 13 residues. V dropped 1 base and J dropped 13; count of bases not matched to a gene: 8. CDR1 SGHTA and CDR2 FQGTGA come from the germline V gene. TCRdb independently ran MiXCR on the PCR reads; one entry per CDR3 protein. The data contain roughly 14,000 distinct CDR3 sequences, more than 45% of them singletons. Sample acquisition took place from a patient given preoperative chemotherapy. The genes are TRBV7-3 and TRBJ2-3; TRBD1 matches 7 bases. This TCR derives from a human donor with esophageal squamous cell carcinoma. The donor label of this sample is uncertain. CDR3 residues: CASSLIRDSEEYF. CDR3 DNA sequence: TGTGCCAGCAGCTTAATACGGGACAGCGAGGAGTATTTT.